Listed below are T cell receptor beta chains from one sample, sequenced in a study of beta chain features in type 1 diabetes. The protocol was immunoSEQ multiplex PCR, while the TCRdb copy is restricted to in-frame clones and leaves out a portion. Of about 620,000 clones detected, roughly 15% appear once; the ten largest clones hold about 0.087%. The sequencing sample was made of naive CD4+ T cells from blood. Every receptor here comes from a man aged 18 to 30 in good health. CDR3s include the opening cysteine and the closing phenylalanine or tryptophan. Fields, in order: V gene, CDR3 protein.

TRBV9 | CASSAGGQGSKTQYF
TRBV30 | CAWNRELTEAFF
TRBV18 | CASSPNDRVVRAEAFF
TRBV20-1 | CSAEERRSYTF
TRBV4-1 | CASSQGRGQGVLYVPDTQYF
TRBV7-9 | CASSFGVSRDRETQYF
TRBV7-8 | CASSLVGRHTGELFF
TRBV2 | CASSAAGVRNSPLHF
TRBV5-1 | CASSLMVSDYPYEQYF
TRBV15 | CATKREGEQFF
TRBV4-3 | CASSQAGGGNTEAFF
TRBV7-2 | CASSSPVGHTEAFF
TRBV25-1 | CASTRQGVAFF
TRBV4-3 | CASSQPQETQYF
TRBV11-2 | CASTRLHTLTTGTEAFF
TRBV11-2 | CASSFGTGRRETQYF
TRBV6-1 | CASSEPGTGYEQYF
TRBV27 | CASSLWSVAGSNEQFF
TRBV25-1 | CASSSGRTYGYTF
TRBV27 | CASRTFWGSTDTQYF
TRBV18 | CASSPPGQAIYEQYF